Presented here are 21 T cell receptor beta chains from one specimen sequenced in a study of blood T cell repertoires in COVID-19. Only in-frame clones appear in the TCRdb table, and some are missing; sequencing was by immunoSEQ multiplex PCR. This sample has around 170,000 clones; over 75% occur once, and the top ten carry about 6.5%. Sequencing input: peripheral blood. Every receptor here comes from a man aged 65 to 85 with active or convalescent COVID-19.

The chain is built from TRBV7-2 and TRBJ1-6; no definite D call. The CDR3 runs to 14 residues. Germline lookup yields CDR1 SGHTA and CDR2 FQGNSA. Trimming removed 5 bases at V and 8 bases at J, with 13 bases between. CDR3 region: CASSLNEYYSPLHF. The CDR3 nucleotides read TGTGCCAGCAGCCTCAATGAGTACTATTCACCCCTCCACTTT.

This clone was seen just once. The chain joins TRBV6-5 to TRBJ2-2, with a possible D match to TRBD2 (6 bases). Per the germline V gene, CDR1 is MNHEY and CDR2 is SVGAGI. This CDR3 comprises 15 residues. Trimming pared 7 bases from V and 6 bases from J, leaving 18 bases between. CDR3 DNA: TGTGCCAGCACCAAACGTAGGGGACTCGCCGGGGAGCTGTTTTTT. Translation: CASTKRRGLAGELFF.

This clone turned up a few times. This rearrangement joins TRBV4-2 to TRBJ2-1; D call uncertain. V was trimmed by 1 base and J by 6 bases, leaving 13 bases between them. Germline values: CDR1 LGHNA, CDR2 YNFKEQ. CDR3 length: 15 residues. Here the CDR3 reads CASSQGIGEINEQFF. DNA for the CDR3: TGTGCCAGCAGCCAAGGGATTGGAGAGATCAATGAGCAGTTCTTC.

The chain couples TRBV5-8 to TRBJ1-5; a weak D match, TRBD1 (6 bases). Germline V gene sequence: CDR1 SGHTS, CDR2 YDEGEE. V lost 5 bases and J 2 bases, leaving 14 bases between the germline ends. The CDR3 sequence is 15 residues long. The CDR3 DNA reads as TGTGCCAGCAGACTGAGAGGGGGTGGCAATCAGCCCCAGCATTTT. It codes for CASRLRGGGNQPQHF.

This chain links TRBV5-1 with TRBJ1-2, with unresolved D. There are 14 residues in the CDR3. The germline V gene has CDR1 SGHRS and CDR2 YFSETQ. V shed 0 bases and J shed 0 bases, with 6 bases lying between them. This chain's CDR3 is CASSLGPANYGYTF. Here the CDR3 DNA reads TGCGCCAGCAGCTTGGGCCCAGCTAACTATGGCTACACCTTC. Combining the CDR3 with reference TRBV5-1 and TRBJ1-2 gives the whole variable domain KAGVTQTPRYLIKTRGQQVTLSCSPISGHRSVSWYQQTPGQGLQFLFEYFSETQRNKGNFPGRFSGRQFSNSRSEMNVSTLELGDSALYLCASSLGPANYGYTFGSGTRLTVV.

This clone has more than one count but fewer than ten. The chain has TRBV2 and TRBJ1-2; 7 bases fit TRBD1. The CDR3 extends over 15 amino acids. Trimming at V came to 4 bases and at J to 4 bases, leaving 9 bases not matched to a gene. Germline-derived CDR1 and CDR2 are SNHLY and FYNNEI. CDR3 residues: CASSAPGGNAYGYTF. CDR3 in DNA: TGTGCCAGCAGTGCCCCAGGGGGTAATGCCTATGGCTACACCTTC.

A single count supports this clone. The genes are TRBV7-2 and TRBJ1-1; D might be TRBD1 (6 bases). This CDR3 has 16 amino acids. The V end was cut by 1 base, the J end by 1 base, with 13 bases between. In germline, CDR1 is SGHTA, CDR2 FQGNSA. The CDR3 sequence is CASSLVVGQANTEAFF. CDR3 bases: TGTGCCAGCAGCTTAGTAGTGGGACAAGCGAACACTGAAGCTTTCTTT.

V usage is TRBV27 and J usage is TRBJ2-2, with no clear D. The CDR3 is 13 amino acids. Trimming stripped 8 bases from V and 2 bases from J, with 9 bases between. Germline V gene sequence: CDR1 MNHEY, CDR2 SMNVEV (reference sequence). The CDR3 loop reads CASATPNTGELFF. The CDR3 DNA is TGTGCCAGCGCGACTCCCAACACCGGGGAGCTGTTTTTT.

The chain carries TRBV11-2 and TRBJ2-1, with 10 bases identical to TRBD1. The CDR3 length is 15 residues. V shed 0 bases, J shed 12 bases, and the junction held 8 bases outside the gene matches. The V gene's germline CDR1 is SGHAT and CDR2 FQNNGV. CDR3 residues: CASSLDRGQGVGQFF. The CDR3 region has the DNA TGTGCCAGCAGCTTAGACCGCGGACAGGGGGTAGGGCAGTTCTTC.

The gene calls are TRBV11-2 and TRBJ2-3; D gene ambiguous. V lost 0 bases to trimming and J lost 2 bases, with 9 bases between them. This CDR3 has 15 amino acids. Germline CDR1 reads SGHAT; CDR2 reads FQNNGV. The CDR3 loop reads CASSLDKELTDTQYF. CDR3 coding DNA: TGTGCCAGCAGCTTAGATAAAGAGCTCACAGATACGCAGTATTTT.

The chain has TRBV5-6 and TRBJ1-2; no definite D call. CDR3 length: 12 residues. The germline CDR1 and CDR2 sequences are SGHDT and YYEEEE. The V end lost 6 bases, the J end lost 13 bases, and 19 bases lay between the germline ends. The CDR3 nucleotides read TGTGCCAGCACCTTAGGACTCCAAACATTCACCTTC. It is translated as CASTLGLQTFTF.

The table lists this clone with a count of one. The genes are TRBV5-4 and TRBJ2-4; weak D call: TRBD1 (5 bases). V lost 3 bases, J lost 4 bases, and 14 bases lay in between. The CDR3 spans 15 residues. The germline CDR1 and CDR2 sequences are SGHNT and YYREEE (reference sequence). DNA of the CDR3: TGTGCCAGCAGCTCAGGGCAGACACTGAAAAACATTCAGTACTTC. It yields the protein CASSSGQTLKNIQYF. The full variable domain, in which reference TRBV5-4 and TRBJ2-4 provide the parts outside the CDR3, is ETGVTQSPTHLIKTRGQQVTLRCSSQSGHNTVSWYQQALGQGPQFIFQYYREEENGRGNFPPRFSGLQFPNYSSELNVNALELDDSALYLCASSSGQTLKNIQYFGAGTRLSVL.

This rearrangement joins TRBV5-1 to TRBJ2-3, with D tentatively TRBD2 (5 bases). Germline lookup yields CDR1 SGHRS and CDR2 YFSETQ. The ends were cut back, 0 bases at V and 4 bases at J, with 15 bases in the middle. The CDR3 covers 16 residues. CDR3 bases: TGCGCCAGCAGCTTGGCCCGAGGGCTAGTGGCAGATACGCAGTATTTT. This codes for CASSLARGLVADTQYF.

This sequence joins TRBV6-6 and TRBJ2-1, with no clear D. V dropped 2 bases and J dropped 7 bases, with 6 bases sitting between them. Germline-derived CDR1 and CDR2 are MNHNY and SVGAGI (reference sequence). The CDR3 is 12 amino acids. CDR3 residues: CASSYQNNEQFF. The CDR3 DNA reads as TGTGCCAGCAGTTACCAGAATAATGAGCAGTTCTTC.

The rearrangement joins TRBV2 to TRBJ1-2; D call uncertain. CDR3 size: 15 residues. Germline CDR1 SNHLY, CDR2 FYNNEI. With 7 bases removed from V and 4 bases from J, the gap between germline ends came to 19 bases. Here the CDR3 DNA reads TGTGCCAGCACCGAGGGTACAGTGATGTCCTATGGCTACACCTTC. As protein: CASTEGTVMSYGYTF.

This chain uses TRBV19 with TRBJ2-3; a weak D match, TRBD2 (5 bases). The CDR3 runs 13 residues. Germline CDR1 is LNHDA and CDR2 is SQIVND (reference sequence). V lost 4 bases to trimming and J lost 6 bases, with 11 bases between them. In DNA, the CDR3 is TGTGCCAGTAGTAACCGCCGGAGGGATACGCAGTATTTT. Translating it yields CASSNRRRDTQYF.

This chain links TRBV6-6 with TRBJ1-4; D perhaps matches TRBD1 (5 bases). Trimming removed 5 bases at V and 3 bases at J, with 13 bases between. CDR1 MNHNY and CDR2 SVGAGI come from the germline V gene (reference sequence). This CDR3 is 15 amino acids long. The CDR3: CASSPHQGPNEKLFF. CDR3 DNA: TGTGCCAGCAGTCCCCATCAGGGCCCTAATGAAAAACTGTTTTTT.

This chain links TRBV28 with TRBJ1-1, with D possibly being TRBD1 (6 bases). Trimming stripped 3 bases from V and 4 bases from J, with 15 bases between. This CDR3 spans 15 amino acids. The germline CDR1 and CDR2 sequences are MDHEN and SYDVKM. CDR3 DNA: TGTGCCAGCAGTTTGGCGGACAGCCGCGGCACTGAAGCTTTCTTT. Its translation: CASSLADSRGTEAFF. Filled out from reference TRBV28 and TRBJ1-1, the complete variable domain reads DVKVTQSSRYLVKRTGEKVFLECVQDMDHENMFWYRQDPGLGLRLIYFSYDVKMKEKGDIPEGYSVSREKKERFSLILESASTNQTSMYLCASSLADSRGTEAFFGQGTRLTVV.

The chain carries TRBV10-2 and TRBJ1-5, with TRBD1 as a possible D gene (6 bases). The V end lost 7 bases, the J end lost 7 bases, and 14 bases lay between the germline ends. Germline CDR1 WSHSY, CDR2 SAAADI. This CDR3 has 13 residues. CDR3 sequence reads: CASTSNREQPQHF. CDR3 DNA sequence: TGCGCCAGCACGTCCAACAGGGAGCAGCCCCAGCATTTT.

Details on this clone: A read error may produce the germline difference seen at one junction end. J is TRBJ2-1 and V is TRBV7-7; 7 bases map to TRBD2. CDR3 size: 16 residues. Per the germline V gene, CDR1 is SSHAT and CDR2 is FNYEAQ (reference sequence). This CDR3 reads CASSPRLADMGNEQFF. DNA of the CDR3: TGTGCTAGCAGCCCCAGACTAGCCGATATGGGAAATGAGCAGTTCTTC.

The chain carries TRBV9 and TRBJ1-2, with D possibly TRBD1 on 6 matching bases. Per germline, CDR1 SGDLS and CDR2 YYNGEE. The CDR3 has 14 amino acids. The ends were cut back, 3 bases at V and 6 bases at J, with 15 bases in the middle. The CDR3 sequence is CASSARGQNHGYTF. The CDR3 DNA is TGTGCCAGCAGCGCCAGGGGTCAGAACCATGGCTACACCTTC.